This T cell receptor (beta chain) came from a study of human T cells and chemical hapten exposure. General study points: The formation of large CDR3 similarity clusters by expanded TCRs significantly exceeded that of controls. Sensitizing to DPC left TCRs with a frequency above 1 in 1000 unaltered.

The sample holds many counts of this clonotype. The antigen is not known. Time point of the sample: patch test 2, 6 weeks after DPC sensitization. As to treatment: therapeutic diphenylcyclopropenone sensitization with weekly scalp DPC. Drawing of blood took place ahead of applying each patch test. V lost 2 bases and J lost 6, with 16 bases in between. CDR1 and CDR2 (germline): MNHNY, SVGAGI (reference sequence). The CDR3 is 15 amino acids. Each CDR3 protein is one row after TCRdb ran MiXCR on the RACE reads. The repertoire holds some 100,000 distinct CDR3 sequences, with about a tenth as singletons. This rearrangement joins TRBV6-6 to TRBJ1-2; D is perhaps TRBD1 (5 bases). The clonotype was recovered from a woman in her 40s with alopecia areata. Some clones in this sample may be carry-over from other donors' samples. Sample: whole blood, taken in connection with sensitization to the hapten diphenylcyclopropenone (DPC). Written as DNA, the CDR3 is TGTGCCAGCAGTTACGCGGGCGGGACGGCAGATGGCTACACCTTC. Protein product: CASSYAGGTADGYTF.